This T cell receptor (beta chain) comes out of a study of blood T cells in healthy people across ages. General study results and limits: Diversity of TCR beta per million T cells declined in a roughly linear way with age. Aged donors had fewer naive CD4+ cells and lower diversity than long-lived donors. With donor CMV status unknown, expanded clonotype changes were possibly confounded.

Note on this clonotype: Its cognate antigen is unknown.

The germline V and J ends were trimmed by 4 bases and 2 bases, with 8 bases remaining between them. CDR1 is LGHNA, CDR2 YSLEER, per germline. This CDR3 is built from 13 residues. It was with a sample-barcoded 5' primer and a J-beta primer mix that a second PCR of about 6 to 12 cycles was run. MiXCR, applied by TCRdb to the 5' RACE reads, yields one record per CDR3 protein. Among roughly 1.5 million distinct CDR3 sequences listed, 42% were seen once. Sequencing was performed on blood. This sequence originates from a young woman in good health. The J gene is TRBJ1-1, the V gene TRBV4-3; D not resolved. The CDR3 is CASSPAINTEAFF. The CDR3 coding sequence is TGCGCCAGCAGCCCTGCTATTAACACTGAAGCTTTCTTT.